The 7 T cell receptor beta chains in this list originate from one sample, sequenced in a study of blood T cells in healthy people across ages (dated by TCRdb to between 2014 and 2017). Libraries were constructed by 5' RACE. Sequencer: Illumina HiSeq 2500. A second about 6 to 11 cycle PCR used a sample-barcoded 5' primer and a J-beta primer mix. Using fastp at Q25 and MiXCR, TCRdb reprocessed the public reads and kept productive beta chains. Rows are combined by CDR3 protein, so each entry shows the most common genes and DNA. The sample profile shows over 1,500,000 distinct CDR3 sequences; around 48% of them were found once. The ten top clones hold less than 2.5% of the sample. The sequenced sample was blood. The origin of the receptors is a woman between 35 and 50 years old in good health.

The sample holds a few counts of this clonotype. The chain joins TRBV28 to TRBJ1-2; D ambiguous. The ends were cut back, 4 bases at V and 8 bases at J, with 11 bases in the middle. Germline V CDR1 and CDR2: MDHEN, SYDVKM. CDR3 size: 12 residues. CDR3 protein: CASSSRLIGYTF. CDR3 DNA: TGTGCCAGCAGTTCCCGCTTGATCGGCTACACCTTC.

This clonotype has just a few counts. The J gene is TRBJ2-1, the V gene TRBV14; TRBD2 matches at 10 bases. The junction had 8 bases not matched to a gene; V was cut back by 6 bases and J by 0 bases. From germline, CDR1 is SGHDN and CDR2 FVKESK. This CDR3 is built from 17 residues. This CDR3 is CASSRAGGFSSYNEQFF. The CDR3 nucleotides read TGTGCCAGCAGTCGAGCGGGGGGGTTTAGCTCCTACAATGAGCAGTTCTTC.

V gene TRBV7-2 combines with J gene TRBJ2-5; D is perhaps TRBD1 (6 bases). CDR1 and CDR2 (germline): SGHTA, FQGNSA. With 4 bases removed from V and 2 bases from J, the gap between germline ends came to 20 bases. This CDR3 contains 17 residues. In DNA, the CDR3 is TGTGCCAGCAGCTCAAAACGACAGGTTGTTGAACAAGAGACCCAGTACTTC. Translation gives CASSSKRQVVEQETQYF.

In this sample, this clonotype turned up a few times. DNA for the CDR3: TGTGCCAGCAGTTACTCGGACGTTGGGAATGAGCAGTTCTTC. It translates to CASSYSDVGNEQFF. The rearrangement uses TRBV6-5 and TRBJ2-1; D not certain. Germline values: CDR1 MNHEY, CDR2 SVGAGI. Trimming shortened V by 0 bases and J by 7 bases, and 10 bases separated the two germline ends. The CDR3 spans 14 residues.

The chain has TRBV6-5 and TRBJ2-3, with D tentatively TRBD2 (7 bases). CDR1 MNHEY and CDR2 SVGAGI come from the germline V gene. V was shortened by 0 bases and J by 1 base, with 11 bases between the two germline ends. This CDR3 comprises 16 residues. CDR3 sequence reads: CASSYSGGRGTDTQYF. Here the CDR3 DNA reads TGTGCCAGCAGTTACTCGGGGGGGCGCGGCACAGATACGCAGTATTTT.

This clonotype has a handful of counts. This chain links TRBV4-1 with TRBJ2-1; 10 bases fit TRBD2. With V trimmed by 4 bases and J by 4 bases, 7 bases remained unmatched. In germline, CDR1 is MGHRA, CDR2 YSYEKL. CDR3 length equals 16 residues. Written as DNA, the CDR3 is TGCGCCAGCAGCCTCCCTAGCGGGGGTGTTTACAATGAGCAGTTCTTC. The encoded protein is CASSLPSGGVYNEQFF.

Many counts were recorded for this clonotype. The chain couples TRBV29-1 to TRBJ2-5, with D perhaps matching TRBD2 (7 bases). Germline V CDR1 and CDR2: SQVTM, ANQGSEA. The germline V and J ends were trimmed by 3 bases and 5 bases, with 19 bases remaining between them. The CDR3 extends over 15 amino acids. The CDR3 nucleotides are TGCAGCGTTGATAACGTGGGGGGGCGAGGGGAGACCCAGTACTTC. This codes for CSVDNVGGRGETQYF.